Only a few counts were recorded for the clone carrying this T cell receptor (beta chain). The antigen remains unidentified. Notes on the study in general: The TCR gene usage of tumor memory CD4+ T cells clustered together with blood and lymph node memory CD4+ cells and with lymph node naive CD4+ cells. The larger-cohort validation was restricted to a single TCR beta V-J rearrangement rather than whole repertoires.

Full-length variable regions came from constant-region reverse primers plus semi-nested Nested Universal Primer A PCR. A single record per CDR3 protein comes from TCRdb applying MiXCR to the 5' RACE reads. The sample carries tens of thousands of distinct CDR3 sequences, around a quarter recorded once. V lost 1 base and J 3 bases, leaving 9 bases between the germline ends. Germline CDR1 LGHNA, CDR2 YNFKEQ. The CDR3 contains 14 residues. This TCR derives from a female donor with breast cancer. The sample was tumor-infiltrating memory CD4+ T cells sorted from the breast tumor. Stated subset: memory CD4+ T cells, CD4+CD45RO+CD25-. This rearrangement joins TRBV4-2 to TRBJ1-2, with a weak D call TRBD1 (6 bases). In DNA form, the CDR3 reads TGTGCCAGCAGCCAAGGCTCAGGGGACTATGGCTACACCTTC. Protein product: CASSQGSGDYGYTF.